This T cell receptor (beta chain) was observed in a study of blood T cell repertoires in COVID-19. Clinical history reported by participants formed the basis on which cohorts were assigned. Recovered status in Cohort 3 required two negative PCRs, clearance, or symptom resolution. The repertoire was sequenced with immunoSEQ multiplex PCR; TCRdb's copy has only in-frame clones and lacks some. The table has about 180,000 clones, about nine tenths seen once. The ends were cut back, 4 bases at V and 5 bases at J, with 20 bases in the middle. Germline V gives CDR1 SEHNR, CDR2 FQNEAQ (reference sequence). The CDR3 totals 16 residues.

The chain joins TRBV7-9 to TRBJ2-5, with D perhaps TRBD2 (7 bases). The sequencing sample was made of PBMCs or T cells enriched from blood (not recorded which). The TCR originated in a woman aged 18-35 years who had recovered from COVID-19. The CDR3 DNA sequence: TGTGCCAGCAGCTCCGTAGGGGGGACTACGCTTGAGACCCAGTACTTC. Translation gives CASSSVGGTTLETQYF. The variable domain in full, completed from reference TRBV7-9 and TRBJ2-5, reads DTGVSQNPRHKITKRGQNVTFRCDPISEHNRLYWYRQTLGQGPEFLTYFQNEAQLEKSRLLSDRFSAERPKGSFSTLEIQRTEQGDSAMYLCASSSVGGTTLETQYFGPGTRLLVL.